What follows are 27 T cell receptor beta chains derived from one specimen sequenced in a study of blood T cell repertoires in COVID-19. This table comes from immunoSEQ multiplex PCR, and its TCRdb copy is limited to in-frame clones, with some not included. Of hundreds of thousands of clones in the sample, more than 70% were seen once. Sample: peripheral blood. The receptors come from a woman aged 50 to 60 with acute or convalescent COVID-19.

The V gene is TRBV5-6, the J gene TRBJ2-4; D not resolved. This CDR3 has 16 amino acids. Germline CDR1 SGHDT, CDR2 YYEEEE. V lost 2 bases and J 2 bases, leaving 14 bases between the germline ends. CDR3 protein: CASSLDLEWTKNIQYF. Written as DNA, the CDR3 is TGTGCCAGCAGCTTAGACCTAGAGTGGACCAAAAACATTCAGTACTTC.

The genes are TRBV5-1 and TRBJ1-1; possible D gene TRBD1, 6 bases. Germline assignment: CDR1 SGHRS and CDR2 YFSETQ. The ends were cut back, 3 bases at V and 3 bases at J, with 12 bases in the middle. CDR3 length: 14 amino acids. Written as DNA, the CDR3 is TGCGCCAGCAGCTACAGGGTTTCGGACACTGAAGCTTTCTTT. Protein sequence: CASSYRVSDTEAFF.

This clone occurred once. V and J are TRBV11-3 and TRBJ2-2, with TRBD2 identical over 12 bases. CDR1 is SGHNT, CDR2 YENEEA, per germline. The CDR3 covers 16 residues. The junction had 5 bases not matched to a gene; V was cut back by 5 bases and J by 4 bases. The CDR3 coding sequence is TGTGCCAGCAGCAGCCTAGCGGGAGGGTTCACCGGGGAGCTGTTTTTT. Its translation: CASSSLAGGFTGELFF.

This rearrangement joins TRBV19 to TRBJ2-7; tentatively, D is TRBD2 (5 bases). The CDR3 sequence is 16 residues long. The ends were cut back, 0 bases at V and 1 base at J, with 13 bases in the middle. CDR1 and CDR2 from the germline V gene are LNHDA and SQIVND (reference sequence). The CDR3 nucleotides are TGTGCCAGTAGTATAGATGTCGGTCTAGCTTCCTACGAGCAGTACTTC. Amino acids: CASSIDVGLASYEQYF.

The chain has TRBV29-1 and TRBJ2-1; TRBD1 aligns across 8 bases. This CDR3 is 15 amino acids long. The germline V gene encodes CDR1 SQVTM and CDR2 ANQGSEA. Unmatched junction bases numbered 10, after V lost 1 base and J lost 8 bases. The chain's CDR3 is CSVEASQGARDEQFF. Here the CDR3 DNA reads TGCAGCGTTGAAGCAAGTCAGGGGGCGCGGGATGAGCAGTTCTTC.

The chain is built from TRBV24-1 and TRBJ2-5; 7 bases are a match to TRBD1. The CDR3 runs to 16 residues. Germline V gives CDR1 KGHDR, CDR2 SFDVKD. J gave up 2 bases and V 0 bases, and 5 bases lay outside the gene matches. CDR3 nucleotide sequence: TGTGCCACCAGTGATTTGACAGGGGCTACTCAAGAGACCCAGTACTTC. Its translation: CATSDLTGATQETQYF.

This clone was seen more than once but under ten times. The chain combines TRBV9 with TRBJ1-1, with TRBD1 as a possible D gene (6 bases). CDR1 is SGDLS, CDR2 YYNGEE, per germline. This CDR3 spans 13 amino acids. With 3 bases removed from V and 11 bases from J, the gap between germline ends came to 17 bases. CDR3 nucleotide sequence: TGTGCCAGCAGCGGCCTCACACAGGGTTCGGCTTTCTTT. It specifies CASSGLTQGSAFF.

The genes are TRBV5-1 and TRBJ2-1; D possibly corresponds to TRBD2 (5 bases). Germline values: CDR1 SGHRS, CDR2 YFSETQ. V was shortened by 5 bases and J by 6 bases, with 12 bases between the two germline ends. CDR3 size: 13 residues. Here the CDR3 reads CASRTIAPNEQFF. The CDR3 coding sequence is TGCGCCAGCAGGACTATAGCGCCCAATGAGCAGTTCTTC.

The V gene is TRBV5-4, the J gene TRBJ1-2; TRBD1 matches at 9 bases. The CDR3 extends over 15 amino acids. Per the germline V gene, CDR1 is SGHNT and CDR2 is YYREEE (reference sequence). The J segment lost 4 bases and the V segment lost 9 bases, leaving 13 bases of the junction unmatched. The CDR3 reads CATGTGSSTIYGYTF. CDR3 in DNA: TGTGCCACCGGGACAGGGTCTTCCACTATCTATGGCTACACCTTC.

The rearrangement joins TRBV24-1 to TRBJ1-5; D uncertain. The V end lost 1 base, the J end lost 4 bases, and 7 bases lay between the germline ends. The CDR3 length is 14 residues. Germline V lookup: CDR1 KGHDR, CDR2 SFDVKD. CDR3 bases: TGTGCCACCAGTGATTTAGGAGGGAATCAGCCCCAGCATTTT. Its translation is CATSDLGGNQPQHF.

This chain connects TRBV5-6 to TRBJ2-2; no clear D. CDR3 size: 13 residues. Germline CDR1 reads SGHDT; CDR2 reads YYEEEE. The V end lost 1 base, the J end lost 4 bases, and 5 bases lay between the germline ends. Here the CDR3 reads CASSLSSTGELFF. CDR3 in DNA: TGTGCCAGCAGCTTGTCTAGCACCGGGGAGCTGTTTTTT.

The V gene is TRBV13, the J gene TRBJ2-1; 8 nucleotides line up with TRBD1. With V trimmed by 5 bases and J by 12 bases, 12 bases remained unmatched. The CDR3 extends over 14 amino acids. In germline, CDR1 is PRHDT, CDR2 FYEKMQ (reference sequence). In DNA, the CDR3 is TGTGCCAGCAGCCAGATCCTCCGAGACAGGGGGCAGTTCTTC. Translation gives CASSQILRDRGQFF.

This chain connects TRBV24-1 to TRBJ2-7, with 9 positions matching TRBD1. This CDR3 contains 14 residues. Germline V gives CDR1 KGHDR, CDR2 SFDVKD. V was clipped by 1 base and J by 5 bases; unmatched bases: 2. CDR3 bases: TGTGCCACCAGTGATTTTGGGACAGGGAACGAGCAGTACTTC. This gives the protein CATSDFGTGNEQYF.

The CDR3 DNA is TGCGCCAGCAGCTTGGGGCCTGGAAACACCATATATTTT. Protein product: CASSLGPGNTIYF. The gene calls are TRBV5-1 and TRBJ1-3; D gene ambiguous. The germline V gene encodes CDR1 SGHRS and CDR2 YFSETQ. The CDR3 length is 13 residues. The ends were cut back, 0 bases at V and 2 bases at J, with 3 bases in the middle.

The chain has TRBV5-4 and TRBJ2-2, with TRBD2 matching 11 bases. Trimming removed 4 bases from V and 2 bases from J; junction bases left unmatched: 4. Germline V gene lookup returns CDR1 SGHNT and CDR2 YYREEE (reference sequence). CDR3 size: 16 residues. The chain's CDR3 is CASSAGLAENTGELFF. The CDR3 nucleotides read TGTGCCAGCAGCGCGGGACTAGCGGAAAACACCGGGGAGCTGTTTTTT. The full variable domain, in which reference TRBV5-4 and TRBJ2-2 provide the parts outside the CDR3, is ETGVTQSPTHLIKTRGQQVTLRCSSQSGHNTVSWYQQALGQGPQFIFQYYREEENGRGNFPPRFSGLQFPNYSSELNVNALELDDSALYLCASSAGLAENTGELFFGEGSRLTVL.

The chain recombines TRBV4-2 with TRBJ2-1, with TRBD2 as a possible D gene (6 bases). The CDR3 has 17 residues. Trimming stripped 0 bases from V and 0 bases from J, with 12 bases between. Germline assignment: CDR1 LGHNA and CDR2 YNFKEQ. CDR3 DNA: TGTGCCAGCAGCCAAGAGCCCGCGGGGAGCTCCTACAATGAGCAGTTCTTC. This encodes CASSQEPAGSSYNEQFF.

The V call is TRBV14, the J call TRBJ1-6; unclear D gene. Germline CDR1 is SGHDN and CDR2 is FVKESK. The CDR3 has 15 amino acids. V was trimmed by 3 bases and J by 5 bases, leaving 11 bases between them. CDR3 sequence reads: CASSQAGRNNSPLHF. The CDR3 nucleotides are TGTGCCAGCAGCCAGGCAGGCCGGAATAATTCACCCCTCCACTTT.

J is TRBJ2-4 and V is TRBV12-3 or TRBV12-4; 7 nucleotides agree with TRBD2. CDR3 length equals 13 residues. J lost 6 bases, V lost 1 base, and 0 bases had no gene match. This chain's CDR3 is CASSLGGGNIQYF. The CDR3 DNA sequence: TGTGCCAGCAGTTTAGGGGGGGGAAACATTCAGTACTTC.

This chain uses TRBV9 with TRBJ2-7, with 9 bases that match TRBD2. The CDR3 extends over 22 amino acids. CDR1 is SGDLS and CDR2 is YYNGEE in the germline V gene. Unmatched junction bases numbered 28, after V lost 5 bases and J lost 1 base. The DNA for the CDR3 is TGTGCCAGCAGTAATCCAATCGCAGATCTGGCGGGAGGGCCCGGCTGGTCCTACGAGCAGTACTTC. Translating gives CASSNPIADLAGGPGWSYEQYF.

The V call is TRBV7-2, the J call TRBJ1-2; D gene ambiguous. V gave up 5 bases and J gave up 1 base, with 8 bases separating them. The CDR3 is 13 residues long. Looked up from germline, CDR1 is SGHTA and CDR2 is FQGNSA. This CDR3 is CASSPTVNYGYTF. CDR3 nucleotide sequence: TGTGCCAGCAGCCCTACAGTTAACTATGGCTACACCTTC.

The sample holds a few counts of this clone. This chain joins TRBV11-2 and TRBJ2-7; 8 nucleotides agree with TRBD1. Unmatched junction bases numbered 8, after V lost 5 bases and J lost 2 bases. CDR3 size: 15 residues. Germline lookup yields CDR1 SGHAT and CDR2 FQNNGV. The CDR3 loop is CASSHSGQVAYEQYF. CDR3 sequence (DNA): TGTGCCAGCAGCCATTCGGGACAGGTCGCCTACGAGCAGTACTTC.

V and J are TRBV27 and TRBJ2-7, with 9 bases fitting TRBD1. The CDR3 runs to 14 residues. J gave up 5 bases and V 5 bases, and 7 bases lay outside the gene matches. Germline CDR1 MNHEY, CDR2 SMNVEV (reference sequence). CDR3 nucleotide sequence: TGTGCCAGCAGTCGGACAGGGGCTGTCCACGAGCAGTACTTC. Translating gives CASSRTGAVHEQYF.

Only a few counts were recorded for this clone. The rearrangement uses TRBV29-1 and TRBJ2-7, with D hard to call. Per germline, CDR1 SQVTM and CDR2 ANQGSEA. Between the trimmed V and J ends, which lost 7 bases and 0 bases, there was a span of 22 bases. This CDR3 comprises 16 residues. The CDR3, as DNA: TGCAGCGCCCTCGGCCTCCTCGCGGCAAGCTCCTACGAGCAGTACTTC. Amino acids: CSALGLLAASSYEQYF.

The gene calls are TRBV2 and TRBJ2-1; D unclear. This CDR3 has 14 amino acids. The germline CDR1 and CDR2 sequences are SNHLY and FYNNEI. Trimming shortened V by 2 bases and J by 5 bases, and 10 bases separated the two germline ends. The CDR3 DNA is TGTGCCAGCAGTGAAACTCGACACAACAATGAGCAGTTCTTC. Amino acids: CASSETRHNNEQFF.

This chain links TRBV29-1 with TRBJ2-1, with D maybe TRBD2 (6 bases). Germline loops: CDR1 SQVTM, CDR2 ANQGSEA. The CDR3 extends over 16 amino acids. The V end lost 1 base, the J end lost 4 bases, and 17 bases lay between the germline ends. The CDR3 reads CSVEGGVGGRYNEQFF. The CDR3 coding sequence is TGCAGCGTTGAAGGGGGTGTGGGAGGACGGTACAATGAGCAGTTCTTC.

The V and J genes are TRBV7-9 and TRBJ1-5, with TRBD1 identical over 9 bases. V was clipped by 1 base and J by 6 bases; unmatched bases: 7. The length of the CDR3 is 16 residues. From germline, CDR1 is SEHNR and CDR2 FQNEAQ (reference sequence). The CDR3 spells CASSLGGTGYSQPQHF. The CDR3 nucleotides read TGTGCCAGCAGCTTAGGTGGGACAGGGTATAGTCAGCCCCAGCATTTT.

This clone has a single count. The CDR3 is CSVEAYAPGRSYNEQFF. CDR3 bases: TGCAGCGTTGAAGCTTATGCCCCAGGCCGCTCCTACAATGAGCAGTTCTTC. The chain recombines TRBV29-1 with TRBJ2-1; D is unclear. The CDR3 spans 17 residues. The V end lost 1 base, the J end lost 0 bases, and 16 bases lay between the germline ends. Germline V lookup: CDR1 SQVTM, CDR2 ANQGSEA.